The T cell receptor (beta chain) described here comes from a study of shared T cell receptors in the human thymus. Germline-derived CDR1 and CDR2 are MGHRA and YSYEKL. The CDR3 is made up of 20 amino acids. V dropped 1 base and J dropped 0; count of bases not matched to a gene: 11. This table comes from immunoSEQ multiplex PCR, and its TCRdb copy is limited to in-frame clones, with some not included. Among 650,000 to 950,000 clones listed, approximately 85% were seen once. The same data also went into a second study, on human thymus T cells. That paper states: Thymic resections from corrective heart surgery supplied the tissue. Thymic TCR repertoires of unrelated people reportedly overlapped highly.

Specimen: thymocytes. This rearrangement joins TRBV4-1 to TRBJ2-3, with TRBD2 matching over 12 bases. The origin of this receptor is a girl less than two years old with a congenital heart defect. Here the CDR3 DNA reads TGCGCCAGCAGCCAAGGTCTAGCGGGGGGGGTATGGGCGAGCACAGATACGCAGTATTTT. This sequence encodes CASSQGLAGGVWASTDTQYF.